Below, one T cell receptor beta chain is given with its context. The study ran its PCR with 60 Vbeta and 13 Jbeta primers. TCRdb keeps only in-frame clones here, not all; method: immunoSEQ multiplex PCR. The data hold 95,000 to 150,000 clones, with less than 20% observed a single time. These data originate in a study of cytomegalovirus exposure and HLA in healthy donors. This CDR3 is 16 amino acids long. Trimming took 2 bases from V and 1 from J; bases not matched to a gene: 5. Germline V gene lookup returns CDR1 GTSNPN and CDR2 SVGIG (reference sequence). The receptor was isolated from a woman in her late teens or twenties in good health and CMV-seronegative. Material for sequencing was PBMCs. The V and J genes are TRBV30 and TRBJ2-3; 11 positions match TRBD2. CDR3 in amino acids: CAWSTTSGRGTDTQYF. The DNA of the CDR3 is TGTGCCTGGAGTACCACTAGCGGGAGAGGCACAGATACGCAGTATTTT.